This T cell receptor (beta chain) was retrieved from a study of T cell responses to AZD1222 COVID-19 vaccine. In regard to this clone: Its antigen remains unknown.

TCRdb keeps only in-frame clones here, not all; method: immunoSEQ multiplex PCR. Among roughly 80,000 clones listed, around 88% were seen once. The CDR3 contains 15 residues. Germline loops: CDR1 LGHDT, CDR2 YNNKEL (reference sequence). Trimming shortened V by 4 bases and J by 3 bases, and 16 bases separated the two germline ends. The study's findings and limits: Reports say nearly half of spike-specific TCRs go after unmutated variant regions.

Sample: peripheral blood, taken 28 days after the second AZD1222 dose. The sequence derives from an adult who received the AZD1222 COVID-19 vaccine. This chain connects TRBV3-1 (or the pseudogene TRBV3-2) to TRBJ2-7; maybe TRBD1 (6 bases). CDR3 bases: TGTGCCAGCAGCCCCCGGACAGCAGGGAACTACGAGCAGTACTTC. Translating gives CASSPRTAGNYEQYF.